The 5 T cell receptor beta chains below come from one sample, sequenced in a study of cytomegalovirus exposure and HLA in healthy donors. 60 Vbeta and 13 Jbeta primers were used in PCR. Generated by immunoSEQ multiplex PCR, the TCRdb table keeps only in-frame clones and is missing some. The table has 84,000 or so clones, approximately 60% seen once. The sequencing input was PBMCs. The receptors shown here come from a woman in her twenties or thirties in good health and CMV-seropositive.

This chain connects TRBV2 to TRBJ1-1; D uncertain. Germline values: CDR1 SNHLY, CDR2 FYNNEI. The CDR3 is made up of 12 amino acids. V lost 7 bases and J 2 bases, leaving 8 bases between the germline ends. CDR3: CASNRQNTEAFF. The DNA for the CDR3 is TGTGCCAGCAATAGACAAAACACTGAAGCTTTCTTT.

The table lists this clone with a few counts. The rearrangement joins TRBV6-4 to TRBJ2-3, with 11 bases matching TRBD1. V was clipped by 2 bases and J by 5 bases; unmatched bases: 3. The CDR3 totals 15 residues. The germline CDR1 and CDR2 sequences are MRHNA and SNTAGT. As DNA, the CDR3 is TGTGCCAGCAGTGACACCGGGACAGGGGGAGATACGCAGTATTTT. Its translation: CASSDTGTGGDTQYF.

The rearrangement links TRBV28 to TRBJ1-5; perhaps TRBD1 as D (5 bases). The V gene lost 2 bases and the J gene lost 6 bases, with 8 bases spanning the gap. This CDR3 has 13 amino acids. CDR1 is MDHEN and CDR2 is SYDVKM in the germline V gene. The CDR3 nucleotides are TGTGCCAGCAGTTTAACGACAGCTCAGCCCCAGCATTTT. As protein: CASSLTTAQPQHF.

V gene TRBV19 combines with J gene TRBJ2-5, with TRBD1 matching 9 bases. Unmatched junction bases numbered 16, after V lost 5 bases and J lost 3 bases. Per the germline V gene, CDR1 is LNHDA and CDR2 is SQIVND (reference sequence). CDR3 length: 18 residues. DNA of the CDR3: TGTGCCAGTAGTCTATTCCCCCCCCGACAGGGGGTGGAAGAGACCCAGTACTTC. It yields the protein CASSLFPPRQGVEETQYF.

V is TRBV28 and J is TRBJ2-3; 9 bases match TRBD1. This CDR3 spans 19 amino acids. V trimming: 7 bases; J trimming: 0 bases; junction bases outside the gene matches: 17. Germline V gene sequence: CDR1 MDHEN, CDR2 SYDVKM. The DNA for the CDR3 is TGTGCCAGCACACGGGACAGGGTGAGGGTGAGGACTAGCACAGATACGCAGTATTTT. As protein: CASTRDRVRVRTSTDTQYF.